The 18 T cell receptor beta chains below were found in one sample sequenced in a study of radiotherapy plus CTLA-4 blockade in lung cancer. Generated by immunoSEQ multiplex PCR, the TCRdb table keeps only in-frame clones and is missing some. The sample yields 62,000 or so clones, about 80% seen once. Sequencing was performed on peripheral blood, taken from a patient treated with radiotherapy plus ipilimumab. Receptor source: a human donor with non-small cell lung cancer who had a complete response to radiotherapy plus ipilimumab.

The gene calls are TRBV4-1 and TRBJ2-4; TRBD2 aligns across 8 bases. The J segment lost 7 bases and the V segment lost 2 bases, leaving 4 bases of the junction unmatched. The CDR3 length is 14 residues. Germline V lookup: CDR1 MGHRA, CDR2 YSYEKL. The DNA of the CDR3 is TGCGCCAGCAGCCAATTTCCTAGCGGGAACATTCAGTACTTC. Translation: CASSQFPSGNIQYF.

The rearrangement joins TRBV7-2 to TRBJ1-2, with D maybe TRBD1 (5 bases). Trimming removed 10 bases at V and 1 base at J, with 10 bases between. Germline CDR1 and CDR2: SGHTA and FQGNSA. The CDR3 covers 12 residues. The chain's CDR3 is CAMHRGNYGYTF. The DNA of the CDR3 is TGTGCCATGCATAGGGGTAACTATGGCTACACCTTC.

The chain has TRBV9 and TRBJ1-1; 8 bases fit TRBD1. Germline CDR1 reads SGDLS; CDR2 reads YYNGEE. The CDR3 extends over 15 amino acids. V was clipped by 4 bases and J by 7 bases; unmatched bases: 12. CDR3 in amino acids: CASSTRQGSSNEAFF. Here the CDR3 DNA reads TGTGCCAGCAGCACCCGACAGGGGAGTTCTAATGAAGCTTTCTTT.

This chain connects TRBV11-2 to TRBJ1-2, with D unresolved. Germline CDR1 and CDR2: SGHAT and FQNNGV. Trimming pared 2 bases from V and 4 bases from J, leaving 8 bases between. CDR3 length: 13 amino acids. CDR3 in amino acids: CASSLRQSYGYTF. In DNA form, the CDR3 reads TGTGCCAGCAGCTTACGACAAAGCTATGGCTACACCTTC. The variable domain in full, completed from reference TRBV11-2 and TRBJ1-2, reads EAGVAQSPRYKIIEKRQSVAFWCNPISGHATLYWYQQILGQGPKLLIQFQNNGVVDDSQLPKDRFSAERLKGVDSTLKIQPAKLEDSAVYLCASSLRQSYGYTFGSGTRLTVV.

The V call is TRBV6-1, the J call TRBJ1-3, with D hard to call. CDR1 and CDR2 from the germline V gene are MNHNS and SASEGT. Deletions cut 0 bases from V and 4 bases from J, with 13 bases between. CDR3 length: 16 residues. The DNA for the CDR3 is TGTGCCAGCAGTGAAGCGATAGACGCCCTAGGAAACACCATATATTTT. It specifies CASSEAIDALGNTIYF.

The J gene is TRBJ1-4, the V gene TRBV19; TRBD1 matches 7 bases. The V and J ends lost 4 bases and 4 bases, in that order; junction bases with no gene match: 6. The CDR3 covers 15 residues. Germline CDR1 and CDR2: LNHDA and SQIVND (reference sequence). The CDR3 DNA sequence: TGTGCCAGTAGTAGAAAAGGGACAGTTAATGAAAAACTGTTTTTT. Encoded protein: CASSRKGTVNEKLFF.

V and J are TRBV4-3 and TRBJ1-2; a possible D gene is TRBD1 (5 bases). This CDR3 region has 15 residues. V shed 0 bases and J shed 7 bases, with 15 bases lying between them. The V gene's germline CDR1 is LGHNA and CDR2 YSLEER. CDR3 nucleotides: TGCGCCAGCAGCCAAGATCAGGGATTCGCTTCTGGCTACACCTTC. Protein: CASSQDQGFASGYTF.

Only one count was recorded for this clone. This rearrangement joins TRBV25-1 to TRBJ2-2; possible D gene TRBD1, 6 bases. Germline V CDR1 and CDR2: MGHDK, SYGVNS. V lost 6 bases, J lost 1 base, and 6 bases lay in between. The CDR3 covers 13 residues. The CDR3 DNA follows: TGTGCCAGCAGGGGACAGAACACCGGGGAGCTGTTTTTT. It translates to CASRGQNTGELFF.

The rearrangement uses TRBV10-3 and TRBJ1-6; D remains unclear. The ends were cut back, 7 bases at V and 9 bases at J, with 25 bases in the middle. The CDR3 extends over 17 amino acids. The germline CDR1 and CDR2 sequences are ENHRY and SYGVKD. The CDR3 DNA sequence: TGTGCCATCAAGGCTGAACTAGGGTCTAACACTCCTTCACCCCTCCACTTT. Amino acid sequence: CAIKAELGSNTPSPLHF.

This chain uses TRBV7-2 with TRBJ1-2; a possible D gene is TRBD1 (5 bases). Trimming pared 0 bases from V and 5 bases from J, leaving 19 bases between. Germline values: CDR1 SGHTA, CDR2 FQGNSA. The CDR3 is 17 residues long. This CDR3 is CASSLAAGASVPYGYTF. The CDR3 DNA sequence: TGTGCCAGCAGCTTAGCCGCTGGGGCGTCTGTTCCTTATGGCTACACCTTC.

The rearrangement uses TRBV29-1 and TRBJ2-7; TRBD2 aligns across 7 bases. The CDR3 runs to 13 residues. From germline, CDR1 is SQVTM and CDR2 ANQGSEA. The V gene end was trimmed by 4 bases and the J gene end by 0 bases; junction bases not matched to a gene: 3. The CDR3 spells CSVGGTTSYEQYF. In DNA form, the CDR3 reads TGCAGCGTTGGTGGGACTACCTCCTACGAGCAGTACTTC.

V and J are TRBV7-6 and TRBJ2-1, with TRBD1 matching 7 bases. Per germline, CDR1 SGHVS and CDR2 FNYEAQ. This CDR3 comprises 16 residues. V was clipped by 5 bases and J by 9 bases; unmatched bases: 16. The CDR3 loop is CASSVGTARLASEQFF. The DNA of the CDR3 is TGTGCCAGCAGCGTGGGGACAGCTCGGCTAGCCAGTGAGCAGTTCTTC. The full variable domain, with the rest looked up from reference TRBV7-6 and TRBJ2-1, is GAGVSQSPRYKVTKRGQDVALRCDPISGHVSLYWYRQALGQGPEFLTYFNYEAQQDKSGLPNDRFSAERPEGSISTLTIQRTEQRDSAMYRCASSVGTARLASEQFFGPGTRLTVL.

J is TRBJ2-5 and V is TRBV4-3; D uncertain. Germline V gene sequence: CDR1 LGHNA, CDR2 YSLEER. This CDR3 is 14 amino acids long. V was shortened by 0 bases and J by 7 bases, with 12 bases between the two germline ends. CDR3 loop: CASSQEGRVGTQYF. CDR3 DNA: TGCGCCAGCAGCCAAGAAGGTAGAGTGGGGACCCAGTACTTC.

V gene TRBV11-3 combines with J gene TRBJ2-5, with 9 bases fitting TRBD2. The germline V gene encodes CDR1 SGHNT and CDR2 YENEEA. The CDR3 consists of 17 residues. V was clipped by 3 bases and J by 5 bases; unmatched bases: 13. The CDR3 region is CASSFVVAGDLTETQYF. The CDR3 region has the DNA TGTGCCAGCAGCTTCGTGGTAGCGGGAGATCTTACGGAGACCCAGTACTTC. Complete variable domain (other parts from reference TRBV11-3 and TRBJ2-5): EAGVVQSPRYKIIEKKQPVAFWCNPISGHNTLYWYLQNLGQGPELLIRYENEEAVDDSQLPKDRFSAERLKGVDSTLKIQPAELGDSAVYLCASSFVVAGDLTETQYFGPGTRLLVL.

This chain joins TRBV30 and TRBJ2-5; a weak D match, TRBD2 (5 bases). Germline CDR1 and CDR2: GTSNPN and SVGIG (reference sequence). This CDR3 region has 14 residues. V was shortened by 2 bases and J by 4 bases, with 14 bases between the two germline ends. The CDR3 DNA is TGTGCCTGGAGTACCCGGCTAGCAGTAGAGACCCAGTACTTC. It specifies CAWSTRLAVETQYF.

The chain is built from TRBV7-2 and TRBJ2-7; 7 bases are shared with TRBD1. The V segment lost 1 base and the J segment 7 bases; nucleotides outside the gene matches: 4. The CDR3 sequence is 13 residues long. Germline V gives CDR1 SGHTA, CDR2 FQGNSA. The CDR3 DNA reads TGTGCCAGCAGCTTAGAGGGGGCGCGGGAGCAGTACGTC. Its translation is CASSLEGAREQYV.

V is TRBV7-8 and J is TRBJ2-1; 9 bases align to TRBD2. Trimming removed 1 base from V and 12 bases from J; junction bases left unmatched: 13. Germline V lookup: CDR1 SGHVS, CDR2 FQNEAQ. The CDR3 is 16 residues long. The CDR3 sequence: CASSLERSVAGAGQFF. For the CDR3, the DNA is TGTGCCAGCAGCTTAGAGCGGTCCGTAGCGGGAGCAGGGCAGTTCTTC.

J is TRBJ1-3 and V is TRBV19, with 10 bases matching TRBD1. Germline-derived CDR1 and CDR2 are LNHDA and SQIVND (reference sequence). The CDR3 has 14 residues. V was clipped by 7 bases and J by 2 bases; unmatched bases: 2. CDR3 sequence reads: CASIGTGAGNTIYF. Here the CDR3 DNA reads TGTGCCAGTATTGGGACAGGGGCTGGAAACACCATATATTTT.